This T cell receptor (beta chain) was identified during a study of blood T cell repertoires in COVID-19. Looked up from germline, CDR1 is MDHEN and CDR2 is SYDVKM. CDR3 length: 14 residues. V was clipped by 5 bases and J by 4 bases; unmatched bases: 3. As originally analysed: Estimation of nucleated cell counts was performed using reference gene primer amplification. Sequenced by immunoSEQ multiplex PCR; TCRdb stores in-frame clones only, minus some. The V and J calls and clone size come from that table; D and trimming were worked out from the DNA. In the table there are approximately 300,000 clones, over 75% of which are singletons.

This sequence joins TRBV28 and TRBJ1-5, with 9 bases identical to TRBD1. The sequence was collected from a man aged 25 to 45 who had recovered from COVID-19. Sequencing used PBMCs or T cells enriched from blood (not recorded which). The CDR3, as DNA: TGTGCCAGCAGTCCCGGACAGGGGAATCAGCCCCAGCATTTT. This sequence encodes CASSPGQGNQPQHF.